This T cell receptor beta chain came from a study of tumor-infiltrating lymphocytes in primary liver carcinoma. Background on the study: Among the tumors, stages were T1-T3 N0M0 and sizes roughly 4 to 10 cm.

The germline gives CDR1 SGHAT, CDR2 FQNNGV. The CDR3 consists of 13 residues. Points on this clonotype: A junction boundary mismatches the germline segment, possibly from a read error.

The input was 500 ng total RNA; TCR beta cDNA was made from it with a constant-region primer. Three nested multiplex PCR rounds, a slightly modified ARM-PCR, produced the libraries for TCR beta. Primers for the first two PCR rounds were TRBV1-TRBV30 forward primers and a C-beta reverse primer (approximately 10 cycles per round). TCRdb reprocessed the multiplex PCR reads via MiXCR and lists one record per CDR3 protein. This sample has roughly 330,000 distinct CDR3 sequences, with roughly 61% found just once. Unsorted whole blood supplied the blood RNA, and germline DNA was isolated too. Patients in the cohort were treatment-naive and living with chronic HBV infection. A sample of 3.5 to 5 milliliters of peripheral blood was taken before surgery.

V is TRBV11-2 and J is TRBJ2-1; perhaps TRBD2 as D (6 bases). The receptor comes from a man aged 40-49 years with primary liver carcinoma and hepatitis B virus infection. Sequencing used peripheral blood. The CDR3 DNA sequence: TGTACCAGCAGCATCCCCGGGGGTGGTGAGCAGTTCTTC. Its protein is CTSSIPGGGEQFF.